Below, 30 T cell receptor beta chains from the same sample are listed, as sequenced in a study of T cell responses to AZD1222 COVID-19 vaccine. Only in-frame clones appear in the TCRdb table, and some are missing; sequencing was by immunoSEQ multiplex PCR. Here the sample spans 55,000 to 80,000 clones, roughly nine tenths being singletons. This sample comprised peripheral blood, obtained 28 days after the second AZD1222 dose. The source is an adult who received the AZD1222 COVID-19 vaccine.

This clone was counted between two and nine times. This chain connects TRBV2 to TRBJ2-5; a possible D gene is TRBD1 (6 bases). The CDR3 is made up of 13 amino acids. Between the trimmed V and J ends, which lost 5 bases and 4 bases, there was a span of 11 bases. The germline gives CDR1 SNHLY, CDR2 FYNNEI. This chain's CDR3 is CASSSQGRETQYF. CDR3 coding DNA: TGTGCCAGCAGTTCACAGGGAAGAGAGACCCAGTACTTC.

The CDR3 DNA reads as TGTGCCAGCAGTCCTAGTCCGGAGGGCTACAATGAGCAGTTCTTC. Translating gives CASSPSPEGYNEQFF. The V and J genes are TRBV3-1 (or the pseudogene TRBV3-2) and TRBJ2-1, with D perhaps matching TRBD2 (6 bases). The germline CDR1 and CDR2 sequences are LGHDT and YNNKEL (reference sequence). Trimming stripped 6 bases from V and 3 bases from J, with 15 bases between. The CDR3 runs 15 residues.

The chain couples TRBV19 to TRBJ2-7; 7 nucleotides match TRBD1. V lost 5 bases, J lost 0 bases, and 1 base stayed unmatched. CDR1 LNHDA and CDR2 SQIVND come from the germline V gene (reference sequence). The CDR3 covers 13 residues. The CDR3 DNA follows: TGTGCCAGTAGTGGGACAGCCTCCTACGAGCAGTACTTC. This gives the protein CASSGTASYEQYF.

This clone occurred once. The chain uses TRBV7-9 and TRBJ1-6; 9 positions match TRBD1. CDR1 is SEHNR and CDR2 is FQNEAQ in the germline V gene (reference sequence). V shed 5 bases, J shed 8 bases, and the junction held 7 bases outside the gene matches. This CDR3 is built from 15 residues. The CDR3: CASSRDTGGYSPLHF. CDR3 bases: TGTGCCAGCAGCCGAGATACAGGGGGCTATTCACCCCTCCACTTT.

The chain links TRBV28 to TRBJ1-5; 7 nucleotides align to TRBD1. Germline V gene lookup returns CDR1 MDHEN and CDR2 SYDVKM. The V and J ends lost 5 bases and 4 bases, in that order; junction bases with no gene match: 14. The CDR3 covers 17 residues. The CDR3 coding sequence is TGTGCCAGCAGTAACACACGGGGGACAGCGTTAAATCAGCCCCAGCATTTT. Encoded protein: CASSNTRGTALNQPQHF.

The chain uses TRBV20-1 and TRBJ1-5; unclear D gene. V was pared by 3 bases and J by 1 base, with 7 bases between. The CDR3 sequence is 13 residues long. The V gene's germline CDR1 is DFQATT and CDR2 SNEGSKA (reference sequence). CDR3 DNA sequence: TGCAGTGCTAGTTTGGCAAGCAATCAGCCCCAGCATTTT. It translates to CSASLASNQPQHF.

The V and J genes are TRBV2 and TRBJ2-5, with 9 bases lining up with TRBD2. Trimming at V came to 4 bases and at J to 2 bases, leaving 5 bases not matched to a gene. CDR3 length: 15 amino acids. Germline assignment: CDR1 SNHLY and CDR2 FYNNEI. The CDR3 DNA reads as TGTGCCAGCAGTGCGGGACTAGCTATGCAAGAGACCCAGTACTTC. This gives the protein CASSAGLAMQETQYF.

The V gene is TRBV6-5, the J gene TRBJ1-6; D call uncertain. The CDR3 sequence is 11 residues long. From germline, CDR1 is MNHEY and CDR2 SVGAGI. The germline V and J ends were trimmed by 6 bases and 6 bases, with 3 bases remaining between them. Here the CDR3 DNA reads TGTGCCAGCAGGTCTAATTCACCCCTCCACTTT. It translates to CASRSNSPLHF.

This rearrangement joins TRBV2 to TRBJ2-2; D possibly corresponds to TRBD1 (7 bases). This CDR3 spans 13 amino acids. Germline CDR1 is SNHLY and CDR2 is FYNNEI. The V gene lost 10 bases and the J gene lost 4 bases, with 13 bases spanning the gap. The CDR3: CAIGTAGTGELFF. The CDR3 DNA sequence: TGTGCCATCGGGACAGCGGGCACCGGGGAGCTGTTTTTT.

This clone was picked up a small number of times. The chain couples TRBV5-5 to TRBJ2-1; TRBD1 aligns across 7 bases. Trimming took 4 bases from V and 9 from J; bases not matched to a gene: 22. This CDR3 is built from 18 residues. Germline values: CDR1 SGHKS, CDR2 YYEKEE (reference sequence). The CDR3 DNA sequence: TGTGCCAGCAGCCCGATACAAATGACAGGGTCTTCTTTTGGTGAGCAGTTCTTC. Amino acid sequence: CASSPIQMTGSSFGEQFF.

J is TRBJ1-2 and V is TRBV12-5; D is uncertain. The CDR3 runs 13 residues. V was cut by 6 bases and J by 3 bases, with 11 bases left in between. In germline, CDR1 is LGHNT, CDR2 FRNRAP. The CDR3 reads CASGPRADYGYTF. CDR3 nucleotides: TGTGCTAGTGGCCCTCGCGCCGACTATGGCTACACCTTC.

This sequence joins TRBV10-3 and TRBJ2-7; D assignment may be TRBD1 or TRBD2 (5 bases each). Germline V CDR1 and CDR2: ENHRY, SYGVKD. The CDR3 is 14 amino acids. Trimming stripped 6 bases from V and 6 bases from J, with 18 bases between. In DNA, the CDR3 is TGTGCCATCAGGGGGGTGTCGGGGTCGGCCGAGCAGTACTTC. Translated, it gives CAIRGVSGSAEQYF.

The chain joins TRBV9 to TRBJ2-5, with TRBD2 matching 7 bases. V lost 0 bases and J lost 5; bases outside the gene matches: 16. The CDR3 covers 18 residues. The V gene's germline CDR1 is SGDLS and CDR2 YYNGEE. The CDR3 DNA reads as TGTGCCAGCAGCGTAGGGGTATGGGAGGGTGGCGTGATGGAGACCCAGTACTTC. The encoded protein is CASSVGVWEGGVMETQYF. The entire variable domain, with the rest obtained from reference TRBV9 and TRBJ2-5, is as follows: DSGVTQTPKHLITATGQRVTLRCSPRSGDLSVYWYQQSLDQGLQFLIQYYNGEERAKGNILERFSAQQFPDLHSELNLSSLELGDSALYFCASSVGVWEGGVMETQYFGPGTRLLVL.

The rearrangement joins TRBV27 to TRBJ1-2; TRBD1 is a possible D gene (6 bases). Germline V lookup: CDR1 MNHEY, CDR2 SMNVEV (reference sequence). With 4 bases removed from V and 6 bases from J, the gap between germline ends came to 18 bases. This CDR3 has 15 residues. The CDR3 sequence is CASSSRGAGWHGYTF. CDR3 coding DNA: TGTGCCAGCAGTTCACGGGGGGCCGGGTGGCATGGCTACACCTTC.

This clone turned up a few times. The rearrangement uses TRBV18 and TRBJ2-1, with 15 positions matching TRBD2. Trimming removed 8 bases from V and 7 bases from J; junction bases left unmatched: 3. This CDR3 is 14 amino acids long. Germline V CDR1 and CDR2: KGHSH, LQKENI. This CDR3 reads CASGLAGGVNEQFF. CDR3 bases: TGTGCCAGCGGACTAGCGGGAGGGGTAAATGAGCAGTTCTTC.

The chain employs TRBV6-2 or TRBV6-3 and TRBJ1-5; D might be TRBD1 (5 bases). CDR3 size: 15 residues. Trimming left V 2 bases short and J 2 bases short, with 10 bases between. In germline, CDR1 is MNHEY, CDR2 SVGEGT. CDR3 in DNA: TGTGCCAGCAGTTACCGACAGAATGGCAATCAGCCCCAGCATTTT. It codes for CASSYRQNGNQPQHF.

The CDR3 bases are TGTGCCAGCAGCTCGGGGCGGGAGGTGCCGAGGGATGAGCAGTTCTTC. As protein: CASSSGREVPRDEQFF. The rearrangement links TRBV7-9 to TRBJ2-1, with 8 bases fitting TRBD2. V dropped 4 bases and J dropped 8; count of bases not matched to a gene: 13. The CDR3 is 16 amino acids. CDR1 is SEHNR and CDR2 is FQNEAQ in the germline V gene (reference sequence).

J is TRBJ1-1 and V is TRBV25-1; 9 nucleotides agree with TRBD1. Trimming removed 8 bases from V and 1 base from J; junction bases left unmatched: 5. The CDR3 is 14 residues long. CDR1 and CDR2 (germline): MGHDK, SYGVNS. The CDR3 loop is CASSLDRGNTEAFF. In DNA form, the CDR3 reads TGTGCCAGCTCCTTGGACAGGGGGAACACTGAAGCTTTCTTT.

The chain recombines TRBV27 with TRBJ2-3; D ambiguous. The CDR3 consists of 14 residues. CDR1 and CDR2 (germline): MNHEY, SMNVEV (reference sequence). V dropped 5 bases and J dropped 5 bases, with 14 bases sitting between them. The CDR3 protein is CASSPQPWGDTQYF. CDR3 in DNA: TGTGCCAGCAGTCCCCAACCTTGGGGAGATACGCAGTATTTT.

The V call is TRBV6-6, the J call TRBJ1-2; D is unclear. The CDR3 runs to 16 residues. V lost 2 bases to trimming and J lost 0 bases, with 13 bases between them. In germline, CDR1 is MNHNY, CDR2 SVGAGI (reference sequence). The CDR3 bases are TGTGCCAGCAGTTACGGCCAGGAGAGGACTAACTATGGCTACACCTTC. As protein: CASSYGQERTNYGYTF.

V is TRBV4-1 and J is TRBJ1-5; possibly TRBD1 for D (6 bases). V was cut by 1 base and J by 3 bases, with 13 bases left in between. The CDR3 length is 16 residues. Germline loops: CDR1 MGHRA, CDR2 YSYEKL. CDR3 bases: TGCGCCAGCAGCCAAGGTTGGGGGGCTACCAATCAGCCCCAGCATTTT. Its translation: CASSQGWGATNQPQHF.

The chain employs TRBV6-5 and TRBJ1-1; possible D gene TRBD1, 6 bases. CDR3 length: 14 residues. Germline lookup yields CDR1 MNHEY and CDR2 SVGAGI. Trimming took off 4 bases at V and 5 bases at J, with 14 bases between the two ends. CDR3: CASSSSGGWTEAFF. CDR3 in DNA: TGTGCCAGCAGTTCGTCGGGGGGCTGGACTGAAGCTTTCTTT.

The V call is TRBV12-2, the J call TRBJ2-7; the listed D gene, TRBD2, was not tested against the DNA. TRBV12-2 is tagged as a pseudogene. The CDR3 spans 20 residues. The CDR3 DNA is TGTGCAAGTCGCTTGCGAGAAGGATCCGTGAAGCCTAGCTGGCCCTACGAGCAGTACTTC. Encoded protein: CASRLREGSVKPSWPYEQYF.

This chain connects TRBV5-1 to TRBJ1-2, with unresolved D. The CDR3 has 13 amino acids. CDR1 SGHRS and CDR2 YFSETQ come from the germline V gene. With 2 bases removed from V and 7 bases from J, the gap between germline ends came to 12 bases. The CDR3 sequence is CASSLGSTGGYTF. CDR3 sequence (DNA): TGCGCCAGCAGCTTAGGCAGTACGGGTGGCTACACCTTC.

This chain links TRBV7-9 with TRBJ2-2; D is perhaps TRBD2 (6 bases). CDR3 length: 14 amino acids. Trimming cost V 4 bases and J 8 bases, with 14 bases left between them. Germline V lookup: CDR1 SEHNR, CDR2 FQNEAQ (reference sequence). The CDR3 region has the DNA TGTGCCAGCAGCTCCGGAAGGCGGGGAGGGGAGCTGTTTTTT. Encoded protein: CASSSGRRGGELFF.

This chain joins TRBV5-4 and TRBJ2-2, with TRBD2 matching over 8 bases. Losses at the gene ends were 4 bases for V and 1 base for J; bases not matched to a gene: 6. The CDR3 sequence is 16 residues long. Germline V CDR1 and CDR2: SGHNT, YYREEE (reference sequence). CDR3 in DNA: TGTGCCAGCAGCACCCGAACTAGCGGGAACACCGGGGAGCTGTTTTTT. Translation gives CASSTRTSGNTGELFF.

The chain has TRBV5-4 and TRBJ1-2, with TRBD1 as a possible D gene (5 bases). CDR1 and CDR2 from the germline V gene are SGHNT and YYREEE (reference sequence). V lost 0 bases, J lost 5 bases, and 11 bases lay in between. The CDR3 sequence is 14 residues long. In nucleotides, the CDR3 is TGTGCCAGCAGCTTGGTCCGGTCAGGGTATGGCTACACCTTC. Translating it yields CASSLVRSGYGYTF.

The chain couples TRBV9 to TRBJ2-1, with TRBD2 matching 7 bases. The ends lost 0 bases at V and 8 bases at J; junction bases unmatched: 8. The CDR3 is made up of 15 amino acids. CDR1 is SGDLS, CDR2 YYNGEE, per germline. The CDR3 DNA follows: TGTGCCAGCAGCGTAGAGGCGGGAGAGGCTGATGAGCAGTTCTTC. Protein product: CASSVEAGEADEQFF.

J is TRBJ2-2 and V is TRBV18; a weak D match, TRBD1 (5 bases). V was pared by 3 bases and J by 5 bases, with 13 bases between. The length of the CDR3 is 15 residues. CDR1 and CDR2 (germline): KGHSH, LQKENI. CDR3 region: CASSPPAAGTGELFF. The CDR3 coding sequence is TGTGCCAGCTCACCGCCGGCGGCAGGGACCGGGGAGCTGTTTTTT.

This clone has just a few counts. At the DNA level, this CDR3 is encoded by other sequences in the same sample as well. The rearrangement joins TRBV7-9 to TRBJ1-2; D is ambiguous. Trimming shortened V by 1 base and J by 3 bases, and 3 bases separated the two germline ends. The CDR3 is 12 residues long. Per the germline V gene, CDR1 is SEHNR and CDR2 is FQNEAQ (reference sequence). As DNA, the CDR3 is TGTGCCAGCAGCTTAGGGGACTATGGCTACACCTTC. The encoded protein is CASSLGDYGYTF.